Listed here is a single T cell receptor beta chain. Its antigen is unidentified. This specimen belongs to a study of blood T cells in healthy people across ages. The CDR3 runs to 17 residues. Trimming removed 0 bases at V and 7 bases at J, with 19 bases between. CDR1 is LGHNA, CDR2 YSLEER, per germline. General study findings and limits: It was not possible, with unsorted PBMCs, to conclusively compare naive and antigen-experienced cells.

A J-beta primer mix and a sample-barcoded 5' primer were used in a second PCR of roughly 6 to 11 cycles. TCRdb reanalysed the 5' RACE reads using MiXCR and keeps one entry per CDR3 protein. The table has almost 550,000 distinct CDR3 sequences, about 24% seen once. These data also featured in a second study, about T cells of mothers and their children. That study reports: About six children, together with their three healthy Caucasian mothers, made up the donors.

The TCR sequence derives from a boy younger than 18 in good health. The specimen was blood. J is TRBJ2-1 and V is TRBV4-3, with a tentative D call TRBD1 (5 bases). The CDR3 bases are TGCGCCAGCAGCCAAGATAGGCTGCAGGGTTCAGCAAATGAGCAGTTCTTC. The encoded protein is CASSQDRLQGSANEQFF.